The 21 T cell receptor beta chains presented below share a single source sample, sequenced in a study of blood T cell repertoires in COVID-19. The table came from immunoSEQ multiplex PCR; TCRdb's copy has only in-frame clones and leaves some out. The table lists around 100,000 clones, about 88% of them singletons. The sample consisted of peripheral blood. The receptors come from a man aged 35 to 55 with acute or convalescent COVID-19.

The chain uses TRBV5-1 and TRBJ2-1; TRBD2 might be the D (5 bases). The CDR3 loop spans 13 amino acids. The germline CDR1 and CDR2 sequences are SGHRS and YFSETQ. V lost 6 bases and J lost 4, with 11 bases in between. In DNA, the CDR3 is TGCGCCAGCAAGAGGGAAGAGTACAATGAGCAGTTCTTC. Protein sequence: CASKREEYNEQFF. Based on the CDR3 plus reference TRBV5-1 and TRBJ2-1, the full variable domain is KAGVTQTPRYLIKTRGQQVTLSCSPISGHRSVSWYQQTPGQGLQFLFEYFSETQRNKGNFPGRFSGRQFSNSRSEMNVSTLELGDSALYLCASKREEYNEQFFGPGTRLTVL.

The chain combines TRBV11-3 with TRBJ2-7; D perhaps matches TRBD2 (6 bases). With 3 bases removed from V and 2 bases from J, the gap between germline ends came to 8 bases. The CDR3 consists of 13 residues. Germline CDR1 SGHNT, CDR2 YENEEA. In DNA, the CDR3 is TGTGCCAGCAGCTTCCGGGGGACCTACGAGCAGTACTTC. Amino acid sequence: CASSFRGTYEQYF.

This chain uses TRBV10-2 with TRBJ1-1, with D possibly matching TRBD1 (6 bases). V was cut by 4 bases and J by 4 bases, with 16 bases left in between. The germline CDR1 and CDR2 sequences are WSHSY and SAAADI. The CDR3 sequence is 15 residues long. CDR3 DNA: TGCGCCAGCAGTGGCATGCTACAGGGAAGCACTGAAGCTTTCTTT. As protein: CASSGMLQGSTEAFF.

This clone was seen a few times. The J gene is TRBJ2-5, the V gene TRBV7-3, with D perhaps TRBD2 (7 bases). Trimming stripped 5 bases from V and 1 base from J, with 17 bases between. The V gene's germline CDR1 is SGHTA and CDR2 FQGTGA. This CDR3 contains 16 residues. The CDR3 nucleotides are TGTGCCAGCAGCCCCGCCCCCGGGGGGCCCCAAGAGACCCAGTACTTC. Its protein product is CASSPAPGGPQETQYF.

This chain links TRBV2 with TRBJ2-3; a weak D match, TRBD2 (5 bases). Trimming took off 9 bases at V and 2 bases at J, with 12 bases between the two ends. Looked up from germline, CDR1 is SNHLY and CDR2 is FYNNEI. The CDR3 length is 13 residues. The CDR3 loop reads CARDFHLTDTQYF. The CDR3 DNA sequence: TGTGCCAGGGACTTTCATCTCACAGATACGCAGTATTTT.

This chain connects TRBV2 to TRBJ2-7; perhaps TRBD2 as D (6 bases). With 1 base removed from V and 2 bases from J, the gap between germline ends came to 6 bases. From germline, CDR1 is SNHLY and CDR2 FYNNEI. The CDR3 length is 13 residues. The CDR3 is CASSEGRAYEQYF. CDR3 DNA: TGTGCCAGCAGTGAAGGGAGGGCCTACGAGCAGTACTTC.

The chain recombines TRBV24-1 with TRBJ2-2; 8 bases line up with TRBD1. Germline V gene lookup returns CDR1 KGHDR and CDR2 SFDVKD. The CDR3 runs to 17 residues. V lost 5 bases to trimming and J lost 5 bases; unmatched junction nucleotides: 12. CDR3 in DNA: TGTGCCACCAGTGGGTCTCAGGGGGCCGGTGGGACCGGGGAGCTGTTTTTT. The encoded protein is CATSGSQGAGGTGELFF.

J is TRBJ2-7 and V is TRBV24-1; the D gene is possibly TRBD2 (6 bases). Trimming removed 5 bases at V and 6 bases at J, with 16 bases between. Germline V gives CDR1 KGHDR, CDR2 SFDVKD. CDR3 size: 14 residues. CDR3 sequence: CATSGRVTFFEQYF. CDR3 bases: TGTGCCACCAGTGGGAGGGTGACATTCTTCGAGCAGTACTTC.

The chain couples TRBV15 to TRBJ2-7, with 11 positions matching TRBD2. Losses at the gene ends were 0 bases for V and 2 bases for J; bases not matched to a gene: 18. Germline V gene data show CDR1 as LNHNV and CDR2 as YYDKDF (reference sequence). This CDR3 region has 21 residues. The CDR3 nucleotides read TGTGCCACCAGCAGAGATCTCAGTTTTATCGGGACTAGCGGCGAAACCTACGAGCAGTACTTC. This codes for CATSRDLSFIGTSGETYEQYF.

The chain links TRBV7-9 to TRBJ1-2; 9 positions agree with TRBD1. After removal of 2 bases from V and 1 base from J, the junction contained 8 bases not matched to a gene. The CDR3 consists of 17 residues. Germline CDR1 reads SEHNR; CDR2 reads FQNEAQ (reference sequence). Here the CDR3 reads CASSLTGGEKLNYGYTF. The CDR3 DNA reads as TGTGCCAGCAGCTTAACAGGGGGCGAAAAACTTAACTATGGCTACACCTTC.

The rearrangement uses TRBV5-1 and TRBJ2-7; weak D call: TRBD2 (5 bases). V lost 3 bases, J lost 0 bases, and 13 bases lay in between. CDR1 is SGHRS, CDR2 YFSETQ, per germline. The CDR3 has 15 residues. CDR3 sequence reads: CASSSTPRGSYEQYF. The DNA of the CDR3 is TGCGCCAGCAGCTCAACGCCCCGGGGCTCCTACGAGCAGTACTTC.

The chain couples TRBV6-5 to TRBJ1-1; no reliable D call. Between the trimmed V and J ends, which lost 7 bases and 1 base, there was a span of 7 bases. This CDR3 has 12 residues. Looked up from germline, CDR1 is MNHEY and CDR2 is SVGAGI. The CDR3: CASMSPNTEAFF. The CDR3 bases are TGTGCCAGCATGAGTCCGAACACTGAAGCTTTCTTT.

The J gene is TRBJ2-7, the V gene TRBV29-1, with D maybe TRBD2 (5 bases). CDR3 length equals 15 residues. CDR1 and CDR2 (germline): SQVTM, ANQGSEA. V dropped 0 bases and J dropped 0 bases, with 12 bases sitting between them. DNA for the CDR3: TGCAGCGTTGAAGACGAGGGCACAGTCTCCTACGAGCAGTACTTC. This translates into CSVEDEGTVSYEQYF.

This sequence joins TRBV7-3 and TRBJ2-6, with D possibly being TRBD2 (6 bases). The V end was cut by 1 base, the J end by 2 bases, with 9 bases between. The CDR3 is 16 amino acids. CDR1 is SGHTA and CDR2 is FQGTGA in the germline V gene. CDR3 residues: CASSLMRGAGANVLTF. CDR3 bases: TGTGCCAGCAGCTTAATGCGGGGTGCTGGGGCCAACGTCCTGACTTTC. The variable domain in full, completed from reference TRBV7-3 and TRBJ2-6, reads GAGVSQTPSNKVTEKGKYVELRCDPISGHTALYWYRQSLGQGPEFLIYFQGTGAADDSGLPNDRFFAVRPEGSVSTLKIQRTERGDSAVYLCASSLMRGAGANVLTFGAGSRLTVL.

V usage is TRBV30 and J usage is TRBJ2-7, with 8 positions matching TRBD1. The CDR3 totals 14 residues. Per the germline V gene, CDR1 is GTSNPN and CDR2 is SVGIG (reference sequence). V lost 4 bases to trimming and J lost 6 bases; unmatched junction nucleotides: 11. CDR3 in amino acids: CAWTGQGGFGEQYF. The CDR3 DNA follows: TGTGCCTGGACTGGACAGGGAGGATTCGGCGAGCAGTACTTC.

This chain links TRBV19 with TRBJ2-1; TRBD2 matches 11 bases. The CDR3 has 15 residues. From germline, CDR1 is LNHDA and CDR2 SQIVND (reference sequence). V shed 8 bases and J 7 bases; nucleotides not matched to a gene: 10. CDR3 nucleotide sequence: TGTGCCAGTGGGTCGTGGTCTAGCGGGGGGAATGAGCAGTTCTTC. This sequence encodes CASGSWSSGGNEQFF.

The V and J genes are TRBV4-2 and TRBJ2-2; 11 positions agree with TRBD2. V trimming: 1 base; J trimming: 0 bases; junction bases outside the gene matches: 4. Germline loops: CDR1 LGHNA, CDR2 YNFKEQ. This CDR3 has 18 residues. CDR3 sequence reads: CASSQGPSGGPNTGELFF. The CDR3 bases are TGTGCCAGCAGCCAAGGGCCTAGCGGGGGGCCGAACACCGGGGAGCTGTTTTTT.

As regards this clone: A junction boundary mismatches the germline segment, possibly from a read error. The chain combines TRBV7-9 with TRBJ1-2; maybe TRBD1 (5 bases). The V gene's germline CDR1 is SEHNR and CDR2 FQNEAQ (reference sequence). The CDR3 covers 11 residues. The CDR3 DNA follows: TGTGCCAGCAGCCTACGGGGGGAGGACGCCTTC. It yields the protein CASSLRGEDAF. The complete variable domain, with remaining parts taken from reference TRBV7-9 and TRBJ1-2, reads DTGVSQNPRHKITKRGQNVTFRCDPISEHNRLYWYRQTLGQGPEFLTYFQNEAQLEKSRLLSDRFSAERPKGSFSTLEIQRTEQGDSAMYLCASSLRGEDAFGSGTRLTVV.

The CDR3 here is CASSLVPGTVTEAFF. Written as DNA, the CDR3 is TGTGCCAGCAGCTTAGTTCCCGGCACAGTCACTGAAGCTTTCTTT. The chain uses TRBV7-6 and TRBJ1-1; D remains ambiguous. The germline V and J ends were trimmed by 1 base and 4 bases, with 13 bases remaining between them. Per germline, CDR1 SGHVS and CDR2 FNYEAQ. This CDR3 is 15 amino acids long.

The chain carries TRBV7-9 and TRBJ2-3; D gene uncertain. Deletions cut 0 bases from V and 4 bases from J, with 14 bases between. The CDR3 runs 16 residues. In germline, CDR1 is SEHNR, CDR2 FQNEAQ (reference sequence). CDR3 sequence reads: CASSLAYGPPADTQYF. CDR3 nucleotides: TGTGCCAGCAGCTTAGCATATGGCCCCCCCGCAGATACGCAGTATTTT.

This clone was recorded once. The chain is built from TRBV24-1 and TRBJ2-4; 8 nucleotides agree with TRBD1. Germline V gene sequence: CDR1 KGHDR, CDR2 SFDVKD. This CDR3 region has 15 residues. J gave up 8 bases and V 6 bases, and 11 bases lay outside the gene matches. The CDR3 coding sequence is TGTGCCACCAGTCAACCAGGACAGGGTCAGGACATTCAGTACTTC. Protein sequence: CATSQPGQGQDIQYF.